What follows are 18 T cell receptor beta chains derived from one specimen sequenced in a study of CD8 T cells in ankylosing spondylitis. Each CDR3 protein is one row after TCRdb ran MiXCR on the 5' RACE reads. Found here are more than 95,000 distinct CDR3 sequences, roughly 8.3% of them singletons; the top ten hold around a tenth. Sequencing was carried out using blood, either unsorted or a sorted T cell fraction (not recorded which). These receptors were collected from a male donor with ankylosing spondylitis or in good health (not recorded which).

Of note for this clonotype: This may arise from a read error, as a much more abundant clone is one base away. The V and J genes are TRBV7-9 and TRBJ1-2; D remains unclear. CDR3 length equals 12 residues. CDR1 and CDR2 from the germline V gene are SEHNR and FQNEAQ (reference sequence). With 0 bases removed from V and 10 bases from J, the gap between germline ends came to 9 bases. CDR3 bases: TGTGCCAGCAGCTTAGCGACGCCTGCCTACACCTTC. Translating it yields CASSLATPAYTF.

In its sample, this clonotype was seen a few times. CDR3 sequence reads: CASRMPGQSRGTQYF. DNA of the CDR3: TGTGCCAGCAGAATGCCGGGGCAATCTCGGGGGACCCAGTACTTC. The J gene is TRBJ2-5, the V gene TRBV7-2; D could derive from TRBD1 or TRBD2 (5 bases each). Trimming cost V 6 bases and J 7 bases, with 21 bases left between them. Germline values: CDR1 SGHTA, CDR2 FQGNSA. The length of the CDR3 is 15 residues.

In its sample, this clonotype was seen many times. V is TRBV20-1 and J is TRBJ2-5, with D possibly TRBD2 on 6 matching bases. The CDR3 covers 13 residues. V gave up 6 bases and J gave up 5 bases, with 16 bases separating them. Germline CDR1 is DFQATT and CDR2 is SNEGSKA (reference sequence). CDR3 coding DNA: TGCAGTGCCCGAGGACCGGGAGTGGAGACCCAGTACTTC. Translating gives CSARGPGVETQYF.

This clonotype was seen many times. This chain uses TRBV5-1 with TRBJ2-7; 9 bases fit TRBD2. Trimming at V came to 0 bases and at J to 7 bases, leaving 11 bases not matched to a gene. CDR3 size: 16 residues. The germline CDR1 and CDR2 sequences are SGHRS and YFSETQ. The CDR3 nucleotides read TGCGCCAGCAGCTTGGACAGCGGGAGGCCCAGCTCGGAGCAGTACTTC. Its translation: CASSLDSGRPSSEQYF. Combining the CDR3 with reference TRBV5-1 and TRBJ2-7 gives the whole variable domain KAGVTQTPRYLIKTRGQQVTLSCSPISGHRSVSWYQQTPGQGLQFLFEYFSETQRNKGNFPGRFSGRQFSNSRSEMNVSTLELGDSALYLCASSLDSGRPSSEQYFGPGTRLTVT.

In this sample, this clonotype turned up many times. The gene calls are TRBV5-5 and TRBJ2-1; the D is unclear. Germline CDR1 and CDR2: SGHKS and YYEKEE (reference sequence). V shed 4 bases and J shed 1 base, with 27 bases lying between them. The CDR3 is 20 amino acids. This CDR3 reads CASSPWVARSPEKSYNEQFF. DNA of the CDR3: TGTGCCAGCAGCCCTTGGGTAGCTAGGAGCCCCGAAAAATCCTACAATGAGCAGTTCTTC.

This clonotype was seen ten or more times. The chain combines TRBV29-1 with TRBJ2-3; 7 bases agree with TRBD2. The ends lost 7 bases at V and 4 bases at J; junction bases unmatched: 2. The germline V gene encodes CDR1 SQVTM and CDR2 ANQGSEA. The CDR3 contains 11 residues. CDR3: CSGGGADTQYF. CDR3 DNA: TGCAGCGGGGGAGGGGCAGATACGCAGTATTTT.

This clonotype has a count of ten or more. The rearrangement uses TRBV6-2 or TRBV6-3 and TRBJ2-1; TRBD2 agrees at 8 bases. Germline CDR1 reads MNHEY; CDR2 reads SVGEGT. Trimming at V came to 6 bases and at J to 7 bases, leaving 23 bases not matched to a gene. The CDR3 sequence is 19 residues long. Written as DNA, the CDR3 is TGTGCCAGCAGCCCGGGGGGGTTGACCGGGACACTAAATTGGAATGAGCAGTTCTTC. Translating it yields CASSPGGLTGTLNWNEQFF.

This clonotype was observed many times. The V and J genes are TRBV5-6 and TRBJ2-4; 7 positions agree with TRBD2. Unmatched junction bases numbered 3, after V lost 1 base and J lost 8 bases. CDR1 is SGHDT, CDR2 YYEEEE, per germline. This CDR3 comprises 13 residues. CDR3 residues: CASSLRRGDIQYF. CDR3 DNA: TGTGCCAGCAGCTTGAGACGGGGGGACATTCAGTACTTC.

At least ten counts were recorded for this clonotype. The CDR3 protein is CASSLGGLAGTYEQYF. DNA of the CDR3: TGTGCCAGCAGTTTAGGAGGGCTAGCGGGAACCTACGAGCAGTACTTC. The J gene is TRBJ2-7, the V gene TRBV12-3 or TRBV12-4; 9 bases are shared with TRBD2. V shed 1 base and J 2 bases; nucleotides not matched to a gene: 6. The CDR3 covers 16 residues.

This clonotype has ten or more counts. The chain recombines TRBV29-1 with TRBJ2-3; D remains ambiguous. V dropped 2 bases and J dropped 2 bases, with 8 bases sitting between them. CDR1 is SQVTM and CDR2 is ANQGSEA in the germline V gene. The CDR3 runs to 13 residues. The CDR3 is CSVERDTTDTQYF. In nucleotides, the CDR3 is TGCAGCGTTGAAAGGGATACCACAGATACGCAGTATTTT.

This clonotype was picked up a small number of times. The J gene is TRBJ2-5, the V gene TRBV30; D is undetermined. This CDR3 is 13 amino acids long. V was clipped by 3 bases and J by 2 bases, with 10 bases between them. In germline, CDR1 is GTSNPN, CDR2 SVGIG (reference sequence). The CDR3: CAWRPLGQETQYF. CDR3 nucleotides: TGTGCCTGGAGACCGTTAGGGCAAGAGACCCAGTACTTC.

The chain is built from TRBV4-1 and TRBJ1-2; D uncertain. Germline V lookup: CDR1 MGHRA, CDR2 YSYEKL. The ends were cut back, 4 bases at V and 4 bases at J, with 10 bases in the middle. This CDR3 has 13 residues. This chain's CDR3 is CASSPNLSYGYTF. The DNA of the CDR3 is TGCGCCAGCAGCCCGAACCTTAGCTATGGCTACACCTTC.

This clonotype came up many times. This sequence joins TRBV3-1 and TRBJ1-2; D may be TRBD1 (6 bases). Trimming pared 1 base from V and 3 bases from J, leaving 12 bases between. The CDR3 loop spans 15 amino acids. The germline gives CDR1 LGHDT, CDR2 YNNKEL (reference sequence). The CDR3 here is CASSQGLWGHYGYTF. The CDR3, as DNA: TGTGCCAGCAGCCAAGGGTTATGGGGGCACTATGGCTACACCTTC.

For this clonotype: This clone may be a read error of a much larger clone one base away. The chain is built from TRBV20-1 and TRBJ1-5; the D gene is possibly TRBD1 (6 bases). The CDR3 spans 15 residues. Germline loops: CDR1 DFQATT, CDR2 SNEGSKA (reference sequence). The CDR3 bases are TGCTGTGCTAGAGAAACAGGGTTAGGCAATCAGCCCCAGCATTTT. As protein: CCARETGLGNQPQHF.

This clonotype was observed at least ten times. The J gene is TRBJ2-5, the V gene TRBV5-1; 11 nucleotides match TRBD2. V trimming: 3 bases; J trimming: 5 bases; junction bases outside the gene matches: 6. Germline CDR1 reads SGHRS; CDR2 reads YFSETQ. This CDR3 spans 15 amino acids. The CDR3 DNA reads TGCGCCAGCAGCTCACTAGCGGGAGTGGCTGAGACCCAGTACTTC. Translated: CASSSLAGVAETQYF.

The rearrangement links TRBV5-1 to TRBJ1-2, with a tentative D call TRBD1 (6 bases). This CDR3 region has 15 residues. V was trimmed by 4 bases and J by 6 bases, leaving 19 bases between them. CDR1 and CDR2 (germline): SGHRS, YFSETQ. CDR3 sequence (DNA): TGCGCCAGCAGCCCCAATCGGCAGGGGAGGGATGGCTACACCTTC. It codes for CASSPNRQGRDGYTF.

This clonotype was seen repeatedly, ten times or more. The chain uses TRBV12-3 or TRBV12-4 and TRBJ1-2; D might be TRBD1 (5 bases). With 3 bases removed from V and 7 bases from J, the gap between germline ends came to 6 bases. The CDR3 length is 11 residues. CDR3 in amino acids: CASSLGVGYTF. The CDR3 coding sequence is TGTGCCAGCAGTTTGGGGGTTGGCTACACCTTC.

In its sample, this clonotype was seen many times. This chain connects TRBV7-9 to TRBJ2-2; 7 bases are a match to TRBD2. Germline trimming cut 4 bases from V and 3 bases from J; bases unmatched to any gene: 5. This CDR3 spans 15 amino acids. Germline V gene sequence: CDR1 SEHNR, CDR2 FQNEAQ (reference sequence). CDR3 nucleotides: TGTGCCAGCAGCTCCTGGCGGGGGTACACCGGGGAGCTGTTTTTT. This sequence encodes CASSSWRGYTGELFF.